Sequencing of this T cell receptor beta chain was carried out in a study of blood T cell repertoires in COVID-19. Study details: Sites across the United States, Italy and Spain contributed samples from acute and convalescent COVID-19.

Participants reported their clinical history, and cohort assignment relied on those reports. A COVID-19 case was met by exposed participants within 2 weeks before study entry. Authors' analysis steps: Reference gene primer amplification gave nucleated cell count estimates. Clones were sequenced by immunoSEQ multiplex PCR, and TCRdb holds only the in-frame ones, with some missing. The V and J calls and clone size come from that table; D and trimming were worked out from the DNA. The table records roughly 430,000 clones, nearly 90% of them present only once. The CDR3 sequence is 12 residues long. CDR1 MDHEN and CDR2 SYDVKM come from the germline V gene. J gave up 9 bases and V 6 bases, and 2 bases lay outside the gene matches.

The sample consisted of PBMCs or T cells enriched from blood (not recorded which). V gene TRBV28 combines with J gene TRBJ2-1, with TRBD1 matching over 10 bases. This TCR came from a woman under 30 who had been exposed to COVID-19. DNA of the CDR3: TGTGCCAGCAGACGGGACAGGGGTGAGCAGTTCTTC. This encodes CASRRDRGEQFF.